The text below deals with one T cell receptor (beta chain). The sample originates from a study of CD8+ T cells in alopecia areata. V was pared by 2 bases and J by 7 bases, with 17 bases between. The CDR3 covers 14 residues. Germline CDR1 GTSNPN, CDR2 SVGIG (reference sequence). RNA was extracted and reverse transcribed into cDNA as the sequencing template. The method was immunoSEQ multiplex PCR; TCRdb's version includes in-frame clones alone and lacks a portion of them. The data hold under 70,000 clones, with about 96% observed a single time. This sample comprised CD8+ T cells sorted from blood, obtained at week 0. V and J are TRBV30 and TRBJ1-2; D gene unclear. The TCR was taken from a human donor with alopecia areata. The DNA for the CDR3 is TGTGCCTGGAGTTACGAGGAGGACCTCGGTGGCTACACCTTC. Translating it yields CAWSYEEDLGGYTF.